This T cell receptor beta chain was identified in a study of CD8 T cells in ankylosing spondylitis. Study outcomes and limitations: Disease-linked clones bore a CD8+ phenotype and were relatively rare in peripheral blood. There were earlier reports of some motif variants in reactive arthritis synovial fluid and blood. What seemed typical of ankylosing spondylitis blood was a TCR beta motif built from roughly 8 highly homologous variants.

TCRdb fed the 5' RACE reads into MiXCR, producing one record per CDR3 protein. Of fewer than 450,000 distinct CDR3 sequences in the sample, 17% are singletons; the top ten hold under 1.2%. Note on this clonotype: Its target is unknown.

This CDR3 comprises 16 residues. CDR1 and CDR2 from the germline V gene are ENHRY and SYGVKD. J was trimmed by 3 bases and V by 4 bases; bases with no gene match: 10. This chain uses TRBV10-3 with TRBJ1-1; 8 bases are a match to TRBD1. The clonotype comes from a male donor with ankylosing spondylitis. Specimen: blood, either unsorted or a sorted T cell fraction (not recorded which). CDR3 residues: CAISASPGTGDTEAFF. CDR3 coding DNA: TGTGCCATCAGTGCTTCCCCCGGGACAGGCGACACTGAAGCTTTCTTT.